Below are 18 T cell receptor beta chains sequenced from a single sample in a study of blood T cell repertoires in COVID-19. The assay was immunoSEQ multiplex PCR, and TCRdb's table has in-frame clones only and misses some. The profile covers 70,000 or so clones, with less than 90% appearing a single time and less than 3% taken by the ten largest. Source material: peripheral blood. The receptors originated from an elderly man with acute or convalescent COVID-19.

In DNA form, the CDR3 reads TGTGCCAGCAGTGAGCCTGGACTAGCGGGGTACGAGCAGTACTTC. Amino acids: CASSEPGLAGYEQYF. The chain combines TRBV25-1 with TRBJ2-7; the match to TRBD2 covers 12 bases. CDR1 and CDR2 from the germline V gene are MGHDK and SYGVNS. The CDR3 consists of 15 residues. With V trimmed by 3 bases and J by 4 bases, 4 bases remained unmatched.

V and J are TRBV19 and TRBJ2-3; unclear D gene. The CDR3 spans 11 residues. In germline, CDR1 is LNHDA, CDR2 SQIVND (reference sequence). Between the trimmed V and J ends, which lost 8 bases and 4 bases, there was a span of 7 bases. The chain's CDR3 is CASERADTQYF. For the CDR3, the DNA is TGTGCCAGTGAGCGCGCAGATACGCAGTATTTT.

The rearrangement uses TRBV19 and TRBJ1-4; D perhaps matches TRBD1 (5 bases). V was shortened by 7 bases and J by 4 bases, with 19 bases between the two germline ends. The CDR3 extends over 16 amino acids. Looked up from germline, CDR1 is LNHDA and CDR2 is SQIVND (reference sequence). CDR3 amino acids: CASTPRSRDSNEKLFF. The CDR3 nucleotides read TGTGCCAGTACCCCAAGGTCCCGAGACAGTAATGAAAAACTGTTTTTT.

The V gene is TRBV19, the J gene TRBJ1-2; TRBD1 aligns across 9 bases. The length of the CDR3 is 15 residues. CDR1 is LNHDA, CDR2 SQIVND, per germline (reference sequence). V shed 4 bases and J 2 bases; nucleotides not matched to a gene: 5. For the CDR3, the DNA is TGTGCCAGTAGTACTAGACAGGGGGTGAACTATGGCTACACCTTC. Its translation: CASSTRQGVNYGYTF.

The V and J genes are TRBV10-3 and TRBJ2-3, with D possibly TRBD2 on 5 matching bases. Germline V lookup: CDR1 ENHRY, CDR2 SYGVKD. This CDR3 has 13 amino acids. V dropped 6 bases and J dropped 0 bases, with 7 bases sitting between them. In nucleotides, the CDR3 is TGTGCCATCAGGGGGAGCAGCACAGATACGCAGTATTTT. It encodes CAIRGSSTDTQYF.

The V gene is TRBV19, the J gene TRBJ1-5, with no clear D. The CDR3 is 12 amino acids. The germline V gene encodes CDR1 LNHDA and CDR2 SQIVND (reference sequence). The V end was cut by 5 bases, the J end by 9 bases, with 11 bases between. Written as DNA, the CDR3 is TGTGCCAGTAGTCGGGAGGGAATGCCCCAGCATTTT. Protein product: CASSREGMPQHF.

The chain couples TRBV29-1 to TRBJ1-1; 9 bases line up with TRBD1. The CDR3 covers 12 residues. From germline, CDR1 is SQVTM and CDR2 ANQGSEA. V was clipped by 4 bases and J by 11 bases; unmatched bases: 8. Here the CDR3 DNA reads TGCAGCGTTGGGGGGACAGGGATCTTGGCTTTCTTT. Its protein product is CSVGGTGILAFF.

This clone has just a few counts. The chain couples TRBV5-1 to TRBJ1-4; D remains unclear. V was trimmed by 0 bases and J by 6 bases, leaving 6 bases between them. Germline V gene sequence: CDR1 SGHRS, CDR2 YFSETQ. This CDR3 is built from 13 residues. The CDR3 protein is CASSLGAYEKLFF. CDR3 DNA: TGCGCCAGCAGCTTGGGAGCATATGAAAAACTGTTTTTT.

The J gene is TRBJ2-3, the V gene TRBV4-2, with 9 bases aligning to TRBD1. The J segment lost 3 bases and the V segment lost 4 bases, leaving 5 bases of the junction unmatched. There are 15 residues in the CDR3. The germline V gene has CDR1 LGHNA and CDR2 YNFKEQ. CDR3 region: CASSPGTGLTDTQYF. The CDR3 coding sequence is TGTGCCAGCAGCCCCGGGACAGGGTTAACAGATACGCAGTATTTT.

The genes are TRBV24-1 and TRBJ1-2; 7 positions match TRBD1. With 3 bases clipped from V and 8 bases from J, the junction kept 5 bases outside the gene matches. Germline CDR1 is KGHDR and CDR2 is SFDVKD. The CDR3 is made up of 13 amino acids. CDR3 DNA sequence: TGTGCCACCAGTGATCAAGACAGGGCCGGCTACACCTTC. Translation gives CATSDQDRAGYTF.

The chain recombines TRBV6-5 with TRBJ2-5; tentative D call: TRBD1 (5 bases). The V end lost 5 bases, the J end lost 1 base, and 8 bases lay between the germline ends. The germline V gene encodes CDR1 MNHEY and CDR2 SVGAGI. This CDR3 has 13 residues. CDR3 sequence: CASSRTIQETQYF. The CDR3 nucleotides are TGTGCCAGCAGTCGGACAATCCAAGAGACCCAGTACTTC.

This rearrangement joins TRBV24-1 to TRBJ1-3; 7 bases match TRBD1. In germline, CDR1 is KGHDR, CDR2 SFDVKD. Trimming took 7 bases from V and 2 from J; bases not matched to a gene: 10. The CDR3 is made up of 16 amino acids. CDR3 bases: TGTGCCACCAGGGTAGCACAGGGGACGACTGGAAACACCATATATTTT. It encodes CATRVAQGTTGNTIYF.

The chain combines TRBV5-1 with TRBJ2-7, with 9 positions matching TRBD2. CDR1 is SGHRS and CDR2 is YFSETQ in the germline V gene. The CDR3 sequence is 16 residues long. Trimming at V came to 4 bases and at J to 0 bases, leaving 8 bases not matched to a gene. This CDR3 is CASSAGGTSSSYEQYF. CDR3 coding DNA: TGCGCCAGCAGCGCGGGGGGGACTAGTAGCTCCTACGAGCAGTACTTC.

V is TRBV10-3 and J is TRBJ2-2, with D maybe TRBD2 (6 bases). CDR3 length equals 13 residues. Germline V gene lookup returns CDR1 ENHRY and CDR2 SYGVKD. The V and J ends lost 10 bases and 1 base respectively, with 10 bases between them. The CDR3 loop reads CASRGMNTGELFF. DNA of the CDR3: TGTGCCAGCCGGGGGATGAACACCGGGGAGCTGTTTTTT.

This chain joins TRBV3-1 (or the pseudogene TRBV3-2) and TRBJ2-1, with 14 positions matching TRBD2. CDR3 length: 17 residues. Germline V gene sequence: CDR1 LGHDT, CDR2 YNNKEL (reference sequence). V trimming: 5 bases; J trimming: 8 bases; junction bases outside the gene matches: 11. CDR3 nucleotides: TGTGCCAGCAGCGCTGGGACTAGCGGGAGCAATATCCATGAGCAGTTCTTC. Protein product: CASSAGTSGSNIHEQFF.

The gene calls are TRBV5-4 and TRBJ2-7; TRBD1 might be the D (5 bases). The V gene lost 1 base and the J gene lost 4 bases, with 9 bases spanning the gap. CDR1 and CDR2 (germline): SGHNT, YYREEE (reference sequence). The CDR3 has 13 amino acids. CDR3 nucleotides: TGTGCCAGCAGCTTGCAGGGTCGGTACGAGCAGTACTTC. Protein product: CASSLQGRYEQYF. The full variable domain, completed using reference TRBV5-4 and TRBJ2-7, is ETGVTQSPTHLIKTRGQQVTLRCSSQSGHNTVSWYQQALGQGPQFIFQYYREEENGRGNFPPRFSGLQFPNYSSELNVNALELDDSALYLCASSLQGRYEQYFGPGTRLTVT.

This chain links TRBV28 with TRBJ2-1; the match to TRBD2 covers 13 bases. The CDR3 is 15 residues long. Germline CDR1 is MDHEN and CDR2 is SYDVKM. Trimming removed 4 bases from V and 7 bases from J; junction bases left unmatched: 4. The CDR3 nucleotides read TGTGCCAGCAGTTCGTCACTAGCGGGAGGGAATGAGCAGTTCTTC. The encoded protein is CASSSSLAGGNEQFF.

The rearrangement joins TRBV12-3 or TRBV12-4 to TRBJ1-2; no firm D call. The CDR3 sequence is 11 residues long. Trimming removed 6 bases at V and 5 bases at J, with 7 bases between. CDR3 loop: CASRYRYGYTF. The CDR3 DNA is TGTGCCAGCAGATACAGATATGGCTACACCTTC.